Reported below is one T cell receptor beta chain. TCRdb keeps only in-frame clones here, not all; method: immunoSEQ multiplex PCR. Altogether around 110,000 clones are present, approximately 90% being singletons, with the ten largest covering around 5.9%. The record originates from a study of T cell responses to AZD1222 COVID-19 vaccine. CDR1 is MGHDK, CDR2 SYGVNS, per germline. V shed 4 bases and J shed 1 base, with 10 bases lying between them. The CDR3 contains 14 residues. The material was peripheral blood, obtained 28 days after the second AZD1222 dose. This clonotype was sampled from an adult who received the AZD1222 COVID-19 vaccine. The chain joins TRBV25-1 to TRBJ1-2; weak D call: TRBD1 (6 bases). The CDR3 coding sequence is TGTGCCAGCAGTGCCGGACAGAGTAACTATGGCTACACCTTC. The encoded protein is CASSAGQSNYGYTF.